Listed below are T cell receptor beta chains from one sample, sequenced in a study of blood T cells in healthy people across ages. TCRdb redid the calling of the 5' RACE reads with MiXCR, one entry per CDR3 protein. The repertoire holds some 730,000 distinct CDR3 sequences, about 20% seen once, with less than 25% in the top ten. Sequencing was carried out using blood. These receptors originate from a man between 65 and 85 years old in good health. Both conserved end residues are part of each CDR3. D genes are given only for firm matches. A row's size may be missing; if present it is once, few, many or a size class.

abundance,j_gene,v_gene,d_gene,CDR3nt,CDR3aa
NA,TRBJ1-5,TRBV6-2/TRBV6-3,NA,TGTGCCAGCGGGGATAGCGTCCAGCCCCAGCATTTT,CASGDSVQPQHF
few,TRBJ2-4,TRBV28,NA,TGTGCCAGCAGCGTCGGACCTCAAAACATTCAGTACTTC,CASSVGPQNIQYF
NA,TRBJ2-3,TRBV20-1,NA,TGCAGTGCCACAGACTACGCAGATACGCAGTATTTT,CSATDYADTQYF
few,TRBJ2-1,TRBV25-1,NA,TGTGCCAGCACCCGCGTTGGGGGAAATGAGCAGTTCTTC,CASTRVGGNEQFF
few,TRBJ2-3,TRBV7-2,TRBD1,TGTGCCAGCAGCTTAGTTGGGACAGTGAGCACAGATACGCAGTATTTT,CASSLVGTVSTDTQYF
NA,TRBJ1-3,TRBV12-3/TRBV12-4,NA,TGTGCCAGCAGTTTAATGTACTCTGGAAACACCATATATTTT,CASSLMYSGNTIYF
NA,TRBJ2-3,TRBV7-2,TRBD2,TGTGCCAGCAGCTCCAAAAGCGGGAGAGGAGCAGATACGCAGTATTTT,CASSSKSGRGADTQYF
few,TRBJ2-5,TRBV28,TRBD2,TGTGCCAGCAGTGCCTCCCCTGCGACTAGCGGGAGGGTGGGAGAGACCCAGTACTTC,CASSASPATSGRVGETQYF
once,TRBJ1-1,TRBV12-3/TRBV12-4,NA,TGTGCCACCACCAGGGGAGGTGGGGCTCTCTTT,CATTRGGGALF
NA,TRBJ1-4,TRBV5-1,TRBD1,TGCGCCAGCAGCTTGCCAGGGGGTCTGGGGAAGGAAAAACTGTTTTTT,CASSLPGGLGKEKLFF
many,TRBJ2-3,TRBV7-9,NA,TGTGCCAGCAGCTTGGGACCGACTAGCACAGATACGCAGTATTTT,CASSLGPTSTDTQYF
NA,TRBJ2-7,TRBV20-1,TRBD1,TGCAGTGCTAGAGTCACCAGGGGGTGGAACGAGCAGTACTTC,CSARVTRGWNEQYF
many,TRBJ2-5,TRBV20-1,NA,TGCAGTGCCCCTCTCCAACCCCTGGAGACCCAGTACTTC,CSAPLQPLETQYF
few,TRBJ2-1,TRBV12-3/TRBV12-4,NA,TGTGCCAGCAGAGAGTATGAGCAGTTCTTC,CASREYEQFF
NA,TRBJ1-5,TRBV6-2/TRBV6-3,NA,TGTGCCAGCGTCGGACAGAATAGCAATCAGCCCCAGCACTTT,CASVGQNSNQPQHF
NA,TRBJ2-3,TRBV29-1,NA,TGCAGCGTTGAAGCCAGGGAAATAGATACGCAGTATTTT,CSVEAREIDTQYF
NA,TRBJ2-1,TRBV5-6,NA,TGTGCCAGCAGCTTTCGGGCAGGCTTAAACTACGGGGACAATGAGCAGTTCTTC,CASSFRAGLNYGDNEQFF
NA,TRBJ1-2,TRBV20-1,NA,TGCAGTGCTGAGATTGGGGCAGTCACTAACTATGGCTACACCTTC,CSAEIGAVTNYGYTF
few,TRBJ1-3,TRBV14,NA,TGTGCCAGCAGCCAAGCTGAGGGCTGGAGCTCTGGAAACACCATATATTTT,CASSQAEGWSSGNTIYF
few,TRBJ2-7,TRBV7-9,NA,TGTGCCAGCAGCCTGCGGGGGACAAGCTCCTACGAGCAGTACTTC,CASSLRGTSSYEQYF
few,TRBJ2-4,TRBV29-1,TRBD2,TGCAGCGTTGTCCGACTAGCGGGGACCAAAAACATTCAGTACTTC,CSVVRLAGTKNIQYF
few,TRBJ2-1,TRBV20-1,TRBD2,TGCAGTCACCTCCTAGCGGGAGGTAGGAATGAGCAGTTCTTC,CSHLLAGGRNEQFF
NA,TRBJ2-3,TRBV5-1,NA,TGCGCCAGCAGCCCCGGGACTCCCCCAGATACGCAGTATTTT,CASSPGTPPDTQYF